This is a list of T cell receptor beta chains from one sample in a study of blood T cell repertoires in COVID-19. Assay used: immunoSEQ multiplex PCR; TCRdb lists only in-frame clones, some missing. The table records over 200,000 clones, 70% to 90% of them present only once. The sample comprised peripheral blood. The receptors shown here come from a woman between 18 and 29 years old who had recovered from COVID-19. Both conserved end residues are part of each CDR3. The order of the fields is J gene, V gene, CDR3 protein.

>TRBJ1-5|TRBV19
CAARQGGQPQHF
>TRBJ1-4|TRBV7-2
CASSLGTGEKLFF
>TRBJ2-1|TRBV24-1
CATSDYKTGGGYNEQFF
>TRBJ2-1|TRBV4-3
CASSQDHASWENEQFF
>TRBJ1-1|TRBV10-2
CASSEQGPYTEAFF
>TRBJ2-3|TRBV24-1
CATSDLGAGGPNTDTQYF
>TRBJ2-7|TRBV10-3
CAISESNYEQYF
>TRBJ2-1|TRBV18
CASSSAGGSYNEQFF
>TRBJ2-1|TRBV19
CASVPQKGIQRDRILSYNEQFF
>TRBJ1-2|TRBV4-1
CASSQIFRDRAGYTF
>TRBJ2-2|TRBV11-2
CASSTEEGMGSGELFF
>TRBJ2-3|TRBV3-1/TRBV3-2
CASSYRLADSRSSTDTQYF
>TRBJ1-1|TRBV4-3
CASSQGQMNTEAFF
>TRBJ1-4|TRBV2
CASSQTRQVPRVTNEKLFF
>TRBJ1-2|TRBV7-9
CASTPVDYGYTF
>TRBJ1-3|TRBV9
CASSPFTGNTIYF
>TRBJ2-1|TRBV6-6
CASSRTSGRSGNEQFF
>TRBJ2-1|TRBV2
CASSPPYSEQFF
>TRBJ1-3|TRBV7-8
CASSLGWGEGNTIYF
>TRBJ1-3|TRBV6-2/TRBV6-3
CASSRLQGLGNTIYF
>TRBJ2-7|TRBV6-2/TRBV6-3
CASSFPDPGHLKAEQYF
>TRBJ2-1|TRBV19
CASEKTSGRFHNEQFF
>TRBJ1-5|TRBV11-2
CASSQGTGGQPQHF
>TRBJ1-1|TRBV7-9
CASSPNMGGTEAFF
>TRBJ2-7|TRBV14
CASGWGQGINEQYF
>TRBJ1-2|TRBV13
CASSLTRNYGYTF
>TRBJ2-3|TRBV2
CASSRLAGDPTDTQYF
>TRBJ1-2|TRBV7-8
CASSSQGGAGYTF
>TRBJ2-6|TRBV4-2
CASSQDRGSGANVLTF
>TRBJ1-2|TRBV6-2/TRBV6-3
CASSYHRAYGYTF
>TRBJ1-5|TRBV20-1
CSARREGPQHF
>TRBJ2-1|TRBV3-1/TRBV3-2
CASSQSSGRAYNEQFF
>TRBJ2-5|TRBV7-9
CASSFPTIGQETQYF